Below are 15 T cell receptor beta chains sequenced from a single sample in a study of T-cell memory formation after mild COVID-19 (dated by TCRdb to the early 2020s). Library preparation used 5' RACE. Sequencing took place on an Illumina NovaSeq 6000. TCRdb took the public reads, trimmed them with fastp at Q25, ran MiXCR for clone calling and kept in-frame beta chains. Records with the same CDR3 protein are collapsed into one entry carrying the most frequent genes and DNA. A total of about 100,000 distinct CDR3 sequences appear in this sample, roughly 10% of them only once. The biggest ten clones account for about 40% of the sample. Sequencing used PBMCs or a T cell subset sorted from them (not recorded which). These receptors came from a young man who had mild COVID-19 (a few samples of this study predate the infection). The sample titles of this study are shuffled in the database, so cell type and time point are left out; the donor was told from shared clones.

The chain couples TRBV20-1 to TRBJ1-2; unclear D gene. Trimming cost V 6 bases and J 6 bases, with 11 bases left between them. The CDR3 covers 11 residues. Looked up from germline, CDR1 is DFQATT and CDR2 is SNEGSKA (reference sequence). The CDR3 spells CSAPDGNGYTF. CDR3 sequence (DNA): TGCAGTGCCCCGGACGGGAATGGCTACACCTTC.

This clonotype was counted between two and nine times. The V gene is TRBV3-1, the J gene TRBJ2-6, with D perhaps matching TRBD1 (6 bases). V shed 4 bases and J shed 2 bases, with 21 bases lying between them. This CDR3 is 19 amino acids long. Germline lookup yields CDR1 LGHDT and CDR2 YNNKEL (reference sequence). CDR3 bases: TGTGCCAGCAGCCCTCTTGCTTGGACAGATAAAACTGGGGCCAACGTCCTGACTTTC. Its translation: CASSPLAWTDKTGANVLTF.

This clonotype was recorded many times. The chain has TRBV5-1 and TRBJ2-7, with D uncertain. CDR1 and CDR2 from the germline V gene are SGHRS and YFSETQ. V was trimmed by 5 bases and J by 1 base, leaving 10 bases between them. This CDR3 spans 13 amino acids. CDR3: CASSVPTSYEQYF. CDR3 bases: TGCGCCAGCAGTGTCCCAACTTCCTACGAGCAGTACTTC.

This clonotype came up many times. The chain has TRBV4-3 and TRBJ2-7; D is uncertain. The V gene lost 1 base and the J gene lost 3 bases, with 13 bases spanning the gap. Looked up from germline, CDR1 is LGHNA and CDR2 is YSLEER. The CDR3 loop spans 15 amino acids. This chain's CDR3 is CASSQARNGRYEQYF. In nucleotides, the CDR3 is TGCGCCAGCAGCCAAGCCCGGAACGGACGCTACGAGCAGTACTTC.

The chain joins TRBV4-3 to TRBJ2-3; D is perhaps TRBD2 (6 bases). CDR3 length: 16 residues. Germline CDR1 and CDR2: LGHNA and YSLEER. The V and J ends lost 2 bases and 0 bases respectively, with 12 bases between them. As DNA, the CDR3 is TGCGCCAGCAGCCAATTCGGGACTCCGAGCACAGATACGCAGTATTTT. Protein: CASSQFGTPSTDTQYF.

V and J are TRBV11-2 and TRBJ1-4; D is uncertain. Trimming pared 1 base from V and 0 bases from J, leaving 9 bases between. Germline V gives CDR1 SGHAT, CDR2 FQNNGV. This CDR3 is built from 16 residues. The CDR3 spells CASSLGTPATNEKLFF. In DNA, the CDR3 is TGTGCCAGCAGCTTAGGAACGCCCGCAACTAATGAAAAACTGTTTTTT.

This clonotype has more than one count but fewer than ten. This chain joins TRBV12-3 or TRBV12-4 and TRBJ1-2; D call uncertain. Trimming left V 4 bases short and J 7 bases short, with 10 bases between. The CDR3 is 12 residues long. In DNA, the CDR3 is TGTGCCAGCAGTTACCCGCGAGCTGGCTACACCTTC. It is translated as CASSYPRAGYTF.

This sequence joins TRBV3-1 and TRBJ2-7, with 11 bases matching TRBD1. Germline V CDR1 and CDR2: LGHDT, YNNKEL (reference sequence). V shed 4 bases and J 5 bases; nucleotides not matched to a gene: 1. This CDR3 comprises 13 residues. As DNA, the CDR3 is TGTGCCAGCAGCCGGACAGGGGGCAACGAGCAGTACTTC. Translating gives CASSRTGGNEQYF.

This clonotype was detected a few times. The chain is built from TRBV5-1 and TRBJ2-7; D is uncertain. V was clipped by 5 bases and J by 12 bases, with 12 bases between them. The CDR3 runs to 10 residues. Germline assignment: CDR1 SGHRS and CDR2 YFSETQ. The CDR3 DNA sequence: TGCGCCAGCAGTCTGGGTCGGCGGTACGTC. This codes for CASSLGRRYV.

This clonotype was seen a handful of times. The V call is TRBV11-3, the J call TRBJ2-1; TRBD2 matches 8 bases. Germline V gene lookup returns CDR1 SGHNT and CDR2 YENEEA. There are 14 residues in the CDR3. V shed 2 bases and J 7 bases; nucleotides not matched to a gene: 4. The CDR3: CASSLTAGGNEQFF. The CDR3, as DNA: TGTGCCAGCAGCTTAACGGCGGGGGGAAATGAGCAGTTCTTC.

This clonotype has a single count. At one end, the junction sequence differs from germline, possibly due to a read error. This chain links TRBV6-2 or TRBV6-3 with TRBJ2-2; D is possibly TRBD1 (5 bases). Germline V CDR1 and CDR2: MNHEY, SVGEGT. The CDR3 loop spans 16 amino acids. The CDR3 sequence: CASSLDTGINTGELFF. The CDR3 DNA sequence: TGTGCCAGCAGTTTGGACACTGGGATAAACACTGGGGAGCTGTTTTTT.

This clonotype has a handful of counts. The rearrangement joins TRBV4-2 to TRBJ1-4; D possibly corresponds to TRBD1 (6 bases). There are 16 residues in the CDR3. The V gene lost 1 base and the J gene lost 2 bases, with 11 bases spanning the gap. CDR1 is LGHNA and CDR2 is YNFKEQ in the germline V gene. The CDR3 sequence is CASSQGPQGTNEKLFF. CDR3 sequence (DNA): TGTGCCAGCAGCCAAGGACCTCAGGGGACTAATGAAAAACTGTTTTTT.

This clonotype has just a few counts. The chain uses TRBV20-1 and TRBJ2-1; D is perhaps TRBD2 (6 bases). Germline assignment: CDR1 DFQATT and CDR2 SNEGSKA (reference sequence). V lost 2 bases, J lost 3 bases, and 8 bases lay in between. The CDR3 spans 13 residues. This CDR3 reads CSARRLDYNEQFF. The DNA for the CDR3 is TGCAGTGCTAGAAGACTAGACTACAATGAGCAGTTCTTC.

This clonotype appeared once. The V and J genes are TRBV19 and TRBJ2-7; weak D call: TRBD2 (5 bases). CDR1 is LNHDA, CDR2 SQIVND, per germline (reference sequence). Trimming took 5 bases from V and 6 from J, leaving 11 bases between them. CDR3 length equals 12 residues. The chain's CDR3 is CASSSGSGEQYF. The CDR3 DNA follows: TGTGCCAGTAGTTCGGGGTCCGGCGAGCAGTACTTC.

This clonotype turned up a few times. The V gene is TRBV5-5, the J gene TRBJ2-1; perhaps D is TRBD1 or TRBD2 (5 bases each). CDR1 and CDR2 (germline): SGHKS, YYEKEE (reference sequence). The CDR3 spans 14 residues. The germline V and J ends were trimmed by 1 base and 9 bases, with 14 bases remaining between them. The chain's CDR3 is CASSLFLGTPEQFF. CDR3 coding DNA: TGTGCCAGCAGCTTGTTTTTAGGGACCCCTGAGCAGTTCTTC.